The 8 T cell receptor beta chains in this list originate from one sample, sequenced in a study of shared clonotypes between healthy human individuals. Using immunoSEQ multiplex PCR, the repertoire was profiled, and TCRdb retains in-frame clones only, with some absent. The sample holds hundreds of thousands of clones, roughly 72% seen once. The specimen sequenced was PBMCs. All receptors derive from a woman in her thirties or forties in good health. Some clones in this sample may be carry-over from other donors' samples.

The chain recombines TRBV2 with TRBJ2-6; the D gene is possibly TRBD2 (5 bases). V was shortened by 2 bases and J by 0 bases, with 8 bases between the two germline ends. Germline loops: CDR1 SNHLY, CDR2 FYNNEI. The CDR3 runs 16 residues. CDR3: CASSELDFSGANVLTF. The CDR3, as DNA: TGTGCCAGCAGTGAATTGGACTTCTCTGGGGCCAACGTCCTGACTTTC.

Note on this clone: A much larger clone lies one base from this, so it may be a read error. The V gene is TRBV10-3, the J gene TRBJ1-2, with 8 bases lining up with TRBD1. The CDR3 covers 14 residues. Germline CDR1 is ENHRY and CDR2 is SYGVKD. CDR3 sequence reads: CAISENRGAYDYTF. The CDR3 region has the DNA TGTGCCATCAGTGAGAACAGGGGGGCCTATGACTACACCTTC.

The chain has TRBV7-2 and TRBJ2-5; D not resolved. The CDR3 totals 13 residues. The germline gives CDR1 SGHTA, CDR2 FQGNSA. V was trimmed by 2 bases and J by 1 base, leaving 5 bases between them. The CDR3 spells CASSLIPQETQYF. In DNA form, the CDR3 reads TGTGCCAGCAGCTTAATCCCCCAAGAGACCCAGTACTTC.

The rearrangement joins TRBV6-1 to TRBJ1-2; D ambiguous. V was cut by 0 bases and J by 5 bases, with 7 bases left in between. CDR3 length: 13 residues. Per germline, CDR1 MNHNS and CDR2 SASEGT. CDR3 amino acids: CASSEAWQYGYTF. CDR3 in DNA: TGTGCCAGCAGTGAAGCTTGGCAGTATGGCTACACCTTC.

This chain joins TRBV6-9 and TRBJ2-1; 9 bases align to TRBD2. The ends lost 3 bases at V and 4 bases at J; junction bases unmatched: 10. The CDR3 loop spans 17 amino acids. Germline-derived CDR1 and CDR2 are MNHGY and SVAAGI. CDR3 sequence: CASSYPLRGGWYNEQFF. The CDR3 region has the DNA TGTGCCAGCAGTTACCCCCTGCGGGGGGGTTGGTACAATGAGCAGTTCTTC.

This clone appeared once. The rearrangement joins TRBV11-2 to TRBJ2-1, with 7 bases identical to TRBD1. The CDR3 totals 15 residues. V lost 1 base to trimming and J lost 2 bases; unmatched junction nucleotides: 2. Germline CDR1 is SGHAT and CDR2 is FQNNGV. The CDR3 sequence is CASSLVTGPYNEQFF. CDR3 sequence (DNA): TGTGCCAGCAGCTTAGTGACAGGGCCCTACAATGAGCAGTTCTTC.

The J gene is TRBJ2-4, the V gene TRBV5-6; 14 bases fit TRBD2. V shed 4 bases and J 3 bases; nucleotides not matched to a gene: 12. The CDR3 loop spans 19 amino acids. Looked up from germline, CDR1 is SGHDT and CDR2 is YYEEEE. The DNA of the CDR3 is TGTGCCAGCAGCAGAACGGGACTAGCGGGAGTTGGGGGCAAAAACATTCAGTACTTC. Translation gives CASSRTGLAGVGGKNIQYF.

The chain joins TRBV4-2 to TRBJ1-4; a possible D gene is TRBD1 (6 bases). Germline V gives CDR1 LGHNA, CDR2 YNFKEQ. The CDR3 runs to 16 residues. Trimming removed 1 base at V and 0 bases at J, with 9 bases between. The CDR3 is CASSQVQGSTNEKLFF. The CDR3 coding sequence is TGTGCCAGCAGCCAAGTTCAGGGGTCAACTAATGAAAAACTGTTTTTT.